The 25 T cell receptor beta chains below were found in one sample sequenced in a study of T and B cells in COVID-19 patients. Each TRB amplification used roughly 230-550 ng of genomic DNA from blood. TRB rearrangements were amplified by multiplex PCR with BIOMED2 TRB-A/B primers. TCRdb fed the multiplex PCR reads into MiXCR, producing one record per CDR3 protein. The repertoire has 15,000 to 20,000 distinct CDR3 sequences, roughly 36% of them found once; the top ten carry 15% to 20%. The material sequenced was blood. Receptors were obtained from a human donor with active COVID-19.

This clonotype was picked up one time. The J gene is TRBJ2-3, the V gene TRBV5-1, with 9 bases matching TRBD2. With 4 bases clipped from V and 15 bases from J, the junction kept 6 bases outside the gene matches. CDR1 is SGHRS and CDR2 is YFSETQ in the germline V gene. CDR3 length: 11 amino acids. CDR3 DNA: TGCGCCAGCAGCGATAGCGGGGGCCCATATTTT. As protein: CASSDSGGPYF.

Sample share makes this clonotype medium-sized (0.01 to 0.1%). In DNA, the CDR3 is TGTGCCAGTAGTATTGGGACAGGGGTAACTAATACGCAGTATTTT. This codes for CASSIGTGVTNTQYF. The chain is built from TRBV19 and TRBJ2-3; the match to TRBD1 covers 10 bases. This CDR3 region has 15 residues. V shed 3 bases and J 7 bases; nucleotides not matched to a gene: 7. The germline gives CDR1 LNHDA, CDR2 SQIVND (reference sequence).

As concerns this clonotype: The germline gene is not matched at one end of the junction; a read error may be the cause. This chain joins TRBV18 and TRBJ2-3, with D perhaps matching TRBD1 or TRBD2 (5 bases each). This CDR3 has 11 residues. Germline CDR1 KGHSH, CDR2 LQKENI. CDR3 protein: CASSPGDMQYF. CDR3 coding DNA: TGTGCCAGCTCACCGGGGGATATGCAGTATTTT.

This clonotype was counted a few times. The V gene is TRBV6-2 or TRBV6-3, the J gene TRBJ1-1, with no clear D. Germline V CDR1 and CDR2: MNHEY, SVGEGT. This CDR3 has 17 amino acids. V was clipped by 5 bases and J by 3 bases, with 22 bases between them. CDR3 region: CASSVLGVTPGDTEAFF. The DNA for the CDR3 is TGTGCCAGCAGTGTCCTGGGAGTTACCCCGGGAGACACTGAAGCTTTCTTT.

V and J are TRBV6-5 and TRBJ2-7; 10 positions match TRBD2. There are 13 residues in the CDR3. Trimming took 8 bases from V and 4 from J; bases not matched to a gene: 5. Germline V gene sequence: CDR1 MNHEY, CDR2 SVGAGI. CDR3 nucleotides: TGTGCCAGCGGGGAGCGGGGGGGTTACGAGCAGTACGTC. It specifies CASGERGGYEQYV.

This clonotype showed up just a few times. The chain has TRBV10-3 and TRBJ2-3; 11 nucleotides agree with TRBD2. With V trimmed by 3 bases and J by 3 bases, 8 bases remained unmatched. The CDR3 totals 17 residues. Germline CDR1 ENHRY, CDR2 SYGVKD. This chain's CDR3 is CAISDTIAGGPTDTQYF. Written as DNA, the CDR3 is TGTGCCATCAGTGATACTATAGCGGGGGGGCCTACAGATACGCAGTATTTT.

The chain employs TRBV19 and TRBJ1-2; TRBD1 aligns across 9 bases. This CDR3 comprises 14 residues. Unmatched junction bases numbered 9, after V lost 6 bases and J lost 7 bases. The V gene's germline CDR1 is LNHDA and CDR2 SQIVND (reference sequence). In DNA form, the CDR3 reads TGTGCCAGTAGAAATACAGGGGGCGGTTTTGGCTACACCTTC. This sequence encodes CASRNTGGGFGYTF.

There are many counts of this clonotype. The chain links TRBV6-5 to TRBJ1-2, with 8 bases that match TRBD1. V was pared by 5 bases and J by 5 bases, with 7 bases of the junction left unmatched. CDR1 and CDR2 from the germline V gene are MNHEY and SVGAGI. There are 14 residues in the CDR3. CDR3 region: CASSTGGIPYGYTF. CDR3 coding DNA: TGTGCCAGCAGTACAGGGGGGATTCCTTATGGCTACACCTTC.

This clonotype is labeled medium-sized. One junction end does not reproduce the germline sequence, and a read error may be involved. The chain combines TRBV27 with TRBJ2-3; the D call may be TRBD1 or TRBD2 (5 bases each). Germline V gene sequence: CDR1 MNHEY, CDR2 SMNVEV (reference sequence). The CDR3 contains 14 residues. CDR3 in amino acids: CAISPGRSSDTQYF. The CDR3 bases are TGTGCCATCAGTCCGGGACGTAGCTCGGATACGCAGTATTTT.

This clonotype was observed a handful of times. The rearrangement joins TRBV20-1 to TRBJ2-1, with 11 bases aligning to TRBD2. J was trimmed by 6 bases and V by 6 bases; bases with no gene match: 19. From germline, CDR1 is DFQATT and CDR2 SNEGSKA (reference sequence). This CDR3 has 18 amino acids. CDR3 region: CSASSGGYLQHRPNEQFF. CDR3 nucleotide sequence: TGCAGTGCCTCTAGCGGGGGGTATCTACAGCATCGTCCCAATGAGCAGTTCTTC.

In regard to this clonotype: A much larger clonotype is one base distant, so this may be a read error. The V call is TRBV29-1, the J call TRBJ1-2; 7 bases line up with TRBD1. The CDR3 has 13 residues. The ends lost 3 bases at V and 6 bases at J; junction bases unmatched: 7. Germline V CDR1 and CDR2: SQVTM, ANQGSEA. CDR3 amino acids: CSVEGKGADGYTF. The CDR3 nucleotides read TGCAGCGTTGAGGGAAAGGGGGCCGATGGCTACACCTTC.

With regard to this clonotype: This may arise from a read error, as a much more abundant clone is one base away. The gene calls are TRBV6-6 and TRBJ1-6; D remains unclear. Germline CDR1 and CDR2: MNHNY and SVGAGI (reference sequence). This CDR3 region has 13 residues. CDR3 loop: CAISSEGTAPLHF. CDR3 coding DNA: TGTGCCATCAGTTCTGAGGGCACGGCACCCCTCCACTTT.

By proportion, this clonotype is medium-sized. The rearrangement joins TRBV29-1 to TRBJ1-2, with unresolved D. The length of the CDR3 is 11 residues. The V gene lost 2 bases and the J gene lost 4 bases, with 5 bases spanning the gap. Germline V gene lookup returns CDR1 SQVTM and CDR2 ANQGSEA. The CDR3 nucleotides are TGCAGCGTTGAAAACGGCTATGGCTACACCTTC. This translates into CSVENGYGYTF.

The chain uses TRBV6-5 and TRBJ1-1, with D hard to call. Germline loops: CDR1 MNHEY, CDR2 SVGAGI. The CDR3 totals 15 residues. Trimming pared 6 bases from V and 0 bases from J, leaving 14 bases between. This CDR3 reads CASSLPQRVNTEAFF. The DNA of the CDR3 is TGTGCCAGCAGCCTCCCACAGCGGGTGAACACTGAAGCTTTCTTT.

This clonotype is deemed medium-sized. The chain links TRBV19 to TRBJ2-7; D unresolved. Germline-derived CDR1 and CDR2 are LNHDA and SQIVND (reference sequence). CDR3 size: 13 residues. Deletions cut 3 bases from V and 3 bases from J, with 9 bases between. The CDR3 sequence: CASSISTNYEQYF. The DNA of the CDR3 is TGTGCCAGTAGTATCTCAACCAACTACGAGCAGTACTTC.

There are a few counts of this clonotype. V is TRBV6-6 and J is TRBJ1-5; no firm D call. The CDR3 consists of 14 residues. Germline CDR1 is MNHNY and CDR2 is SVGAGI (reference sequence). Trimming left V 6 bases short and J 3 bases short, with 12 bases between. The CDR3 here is CASRRASLNQPQHF. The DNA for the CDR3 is TGTGCCAGCAGGCGTGCGAGTCTCAATCAGCCCCAGCATTTT.

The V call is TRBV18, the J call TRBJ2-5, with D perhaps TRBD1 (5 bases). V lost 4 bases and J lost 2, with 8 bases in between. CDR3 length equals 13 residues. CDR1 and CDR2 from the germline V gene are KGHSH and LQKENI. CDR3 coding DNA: TGTGCCAGCTCACTAGGGGTGCAAGAGACCCAGTACTTC. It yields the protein CASSLGVQETQYF.

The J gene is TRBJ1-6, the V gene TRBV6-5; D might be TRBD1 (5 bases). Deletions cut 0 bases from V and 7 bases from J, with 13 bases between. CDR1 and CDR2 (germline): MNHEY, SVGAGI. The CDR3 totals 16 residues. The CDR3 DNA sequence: TGTGCCAGCAGTTACTCGAGGGGAGGGTTGAATTCACCCCTCCACTTT. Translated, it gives CASSYSRGGLNSPLHF.

CDR3 sequence reads: CASKQGAYSSYNSPLHF. The CDR3 DNA sequence: TGTGCCAGCAAACAGGGGGCCTACAGCTCCTATAATTCACCCCTCCACTTT. The rearrangement uses TRBV6-5 and TRBJ1-6; 9 nucleotides agree with TRBD1. V shed 7 bases, J shed 0 bases, and the junction held 7 bases outside the gene matches. The CDR3 length is 17 residues. Germline loops: CDR1 MNHEY, CDR2 SVGAGI.

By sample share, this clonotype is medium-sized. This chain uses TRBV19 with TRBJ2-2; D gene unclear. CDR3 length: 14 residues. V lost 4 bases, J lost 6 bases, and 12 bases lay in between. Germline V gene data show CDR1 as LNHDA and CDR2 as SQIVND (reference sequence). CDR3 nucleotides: TGTGCCAGTAGTACTTCAGGCCCACCCGGGGAGCTGTTTTTT. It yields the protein CASSTSGPPGELFF.

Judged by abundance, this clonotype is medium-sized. The chain's CDR3 is CASSLWTSRETQYF. The DNA for the CDR3 is TGTGCCAGCAGTTTGTGGACTAGCAGGGAGACCCAGTACTTC. This chain links TRBV12-3 or TRBV12-4 with TRBJ2-5; TRBD2 matches 8 bases. The CDR3 loop spans 14 amino acids. With V trimmed by 3 bases and J by 5 bases, 5 bases remained unmatched.

CDR3 residues: CASSTFGDFEAFF. The DNA for the CDR3 is TGTGCCAGCTCTACTTTTGGGGACTTTGAAGCTTTCTTT. V and J are TRBV18 and TRBJ1-1; a possible D gene is TRBD1 (5 bases). V was cut by 6 bases and J by 7 bases, with 15 bases left in between. Germline CDR1 reads KGHSH; CDR2 reads LQKENI. The CDR3 loop spans 13 amino acids.

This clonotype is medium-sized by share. In DNA, the CDR3 is TGCAGCGTGGGACAGGACCCGAACACTGAAGCTTTCTTT. Its protein is CSVGQDPNTEAFF. The rearrangement uses TRBV29-1 and TRBJ1-1, with 8 bases aligning to TRBD1. Germline CDR1 reads SQVTM; CDR2 reads ANQGSEA. This CDR3 has 13 amino acids. The junction had 4 bases not matched to a gene; V was cut back by 6 bases and J by 1 base.

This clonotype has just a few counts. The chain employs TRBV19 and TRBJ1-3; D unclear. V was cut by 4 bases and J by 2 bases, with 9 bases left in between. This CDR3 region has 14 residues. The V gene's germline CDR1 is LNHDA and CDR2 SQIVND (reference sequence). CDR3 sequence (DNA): TGTGCCAGTAGTACCGGACCGCCTGGAAACACCATATATTTT. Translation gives CASSTGPPGNTIYF.

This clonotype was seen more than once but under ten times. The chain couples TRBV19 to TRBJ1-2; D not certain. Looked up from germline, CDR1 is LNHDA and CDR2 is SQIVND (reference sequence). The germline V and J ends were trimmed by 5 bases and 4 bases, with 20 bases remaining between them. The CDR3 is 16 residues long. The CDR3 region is CASSVASKTLLYGYTF. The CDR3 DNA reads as TGTGCCAGTAGTGTTGCCTCCAAAACCCTCCTCTATGGCTACACCTTC.